This paragraph reports one TCR beta chain. This entry belongs to a study of T cells in Graves' hyperthyroidism and ophthalmopathy. V shed 7 bases, J shed 2 bases, and the junction held 5 bases outside the gene matches. CDR3 length: 14 amino acids. Germline CDR1 SEHNR, CDR2 FQNEAQ (reference sequence). Template material for amplifying TCR beta CDR3 regions consisted of RNA transcripts. Using the HTBI primer set, a first-round RT-PCR was run on the TCR CDR3. A single record per CDR3 protein comes from TCRdb applying MiXCR to the multiplex PCR reads. The sample yields about 570,000 distinct CDR3 sequences, under 60% seen once. Each diagnosis was grounded in clinical symptoms, serum thyroxine and TRAb, thyroid ultrasound, and orbital computed tomography.

The rearrangement uses TRBV7-9 and TRBJ1-1; TRBD1 matches 9 bases. The sequence came from an adult woman with Graves' disease, either hyperthyroidism or ophthalmopathy (not recorded which). The sample was peripheral blood or thyroid tissue (not recorded which). This CDR3 is CASNAGQGNTEAFF. In nucleotides, the CDR3 is TGTGCCAGCAACGCGGGACAGGGAAACACTGAAGCTTTCTTT.